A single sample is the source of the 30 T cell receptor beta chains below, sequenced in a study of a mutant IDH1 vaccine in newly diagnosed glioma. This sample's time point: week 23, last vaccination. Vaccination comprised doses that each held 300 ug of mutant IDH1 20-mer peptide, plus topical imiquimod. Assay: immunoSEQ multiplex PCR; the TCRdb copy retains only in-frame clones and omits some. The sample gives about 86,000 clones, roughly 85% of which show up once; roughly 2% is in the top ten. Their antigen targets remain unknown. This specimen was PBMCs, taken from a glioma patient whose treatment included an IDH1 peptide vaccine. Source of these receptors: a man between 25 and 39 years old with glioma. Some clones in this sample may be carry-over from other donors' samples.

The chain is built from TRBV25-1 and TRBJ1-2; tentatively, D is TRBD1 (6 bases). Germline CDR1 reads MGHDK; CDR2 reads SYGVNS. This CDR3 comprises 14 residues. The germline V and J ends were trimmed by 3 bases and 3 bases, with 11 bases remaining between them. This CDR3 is CASSDFGQYYGYTF. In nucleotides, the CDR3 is TGTGCCAGCAGTGATTTCGGACAGTACTATGGCTACACCTTC.

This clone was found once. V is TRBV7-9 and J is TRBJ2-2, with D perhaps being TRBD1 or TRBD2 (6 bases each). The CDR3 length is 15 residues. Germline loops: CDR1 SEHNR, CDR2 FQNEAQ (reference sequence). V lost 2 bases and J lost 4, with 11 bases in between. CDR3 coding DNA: TGTGCCAGCAGCTTACCGGGGGCGAGCACCGGGGAGCTGTTTTTT. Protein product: CASSLPGASTGELFF.

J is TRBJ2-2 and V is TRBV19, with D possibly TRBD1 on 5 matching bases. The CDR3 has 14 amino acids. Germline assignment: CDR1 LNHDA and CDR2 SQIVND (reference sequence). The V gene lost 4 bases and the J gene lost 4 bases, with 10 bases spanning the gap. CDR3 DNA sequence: TGTGCCAGTAGTAAAGGGGTTCTCACCGGGGAGCTGTTTTTT. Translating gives CASSKGVLTGELFF.

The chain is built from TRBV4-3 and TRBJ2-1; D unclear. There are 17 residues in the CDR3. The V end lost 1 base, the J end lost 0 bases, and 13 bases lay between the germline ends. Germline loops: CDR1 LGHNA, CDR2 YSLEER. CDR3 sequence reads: CASSQALWQSSYNEQFF. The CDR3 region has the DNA TGCGCCAGCAGCCAAGCGCTATGGCAGAGCTCCTACAATGAGCAGTTCTTC.

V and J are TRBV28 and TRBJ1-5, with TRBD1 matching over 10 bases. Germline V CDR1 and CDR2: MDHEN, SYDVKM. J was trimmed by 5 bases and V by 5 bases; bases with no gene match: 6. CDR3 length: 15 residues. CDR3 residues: CASSLKGQGYQPQHF. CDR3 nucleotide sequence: TGTGCCAGCAGTCTCAAGGGACAGGGGTATCAGCCCCAGCATTTT.

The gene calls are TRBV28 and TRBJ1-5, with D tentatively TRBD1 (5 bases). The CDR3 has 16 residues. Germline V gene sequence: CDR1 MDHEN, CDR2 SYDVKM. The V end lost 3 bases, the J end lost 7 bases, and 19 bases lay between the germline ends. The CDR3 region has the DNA TGTGCCAGCAGTTTCCCCAGTAGACAGATCGGGCAGCCCCAGCATTTT. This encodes CASSFPSRQIGQPQHF.

This CDR3 reads CASSEGQFSEAFF. CDR3 nucleotide sequence: TGTGCCAGCAGCGAGGGACAGTTTTCTGAAGCTTTCTTT. The rearrangement links TRBV6-6 to TRBJ1-1; 7 bases are shared with TRBD1. The CDR3 totals 13 residues. V shed 6 bases and J 6 bases; nucleotides not matched to a gene: 7. The germline CDR1 and CDR2 sequences are MNHNY and SVGAGI (reference sequence).

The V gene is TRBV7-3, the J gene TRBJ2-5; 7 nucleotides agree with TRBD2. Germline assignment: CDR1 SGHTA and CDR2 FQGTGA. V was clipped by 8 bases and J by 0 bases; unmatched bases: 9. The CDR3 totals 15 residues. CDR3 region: CASGPGGTYQETQYF. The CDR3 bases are TGTGCCAGCGGACCGGGGGGAACGTACCAAGAGACCCAGTACTTC. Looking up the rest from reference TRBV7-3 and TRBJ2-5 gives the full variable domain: GAGVSQTPSNKVTEKGKYVELRCDPISGHTALYWYRQSLGQGPEFLIYFQGTGAADDSGLPNDRFFAVRPEGSVSTLKIQRTERGDSAVYLCASGPGGTYQETQYFGPGTRLLVL.

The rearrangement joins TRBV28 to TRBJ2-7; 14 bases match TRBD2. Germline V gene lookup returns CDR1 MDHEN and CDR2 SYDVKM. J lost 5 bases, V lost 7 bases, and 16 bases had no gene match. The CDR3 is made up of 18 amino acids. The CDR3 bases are TGTGCCAGCACTTCCGGGACAGGGGGACTAGCGGGAGTTAACGAGCAGTACTTC. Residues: CASTSGTGGLAGVNEQYF.

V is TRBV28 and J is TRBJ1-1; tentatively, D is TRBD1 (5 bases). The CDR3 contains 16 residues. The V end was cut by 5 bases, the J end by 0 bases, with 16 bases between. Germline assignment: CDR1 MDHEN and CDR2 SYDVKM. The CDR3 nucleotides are TGTGCCAGCAGTACCGAGACCGGGACGGTGAACACTGAAGCTTTCTTT. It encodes CASSTETGTVNTEAFF. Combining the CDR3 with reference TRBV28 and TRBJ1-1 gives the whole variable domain DVKVTQSSRYLVKRTGEKVFLECVQDMDHENMFWYRQDPGLGLRLIYFSYDVKMKEKGDIPEGYSVSREKKERFSLILESASTNQTSMYLCASSTETGTVNTEAFFGQGTRLTVV.

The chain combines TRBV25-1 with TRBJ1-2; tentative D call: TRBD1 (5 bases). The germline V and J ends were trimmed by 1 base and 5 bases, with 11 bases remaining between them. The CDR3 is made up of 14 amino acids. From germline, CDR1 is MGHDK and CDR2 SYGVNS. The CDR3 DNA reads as TGTGCCAGCAGTGAATCGGGGGATCAATATGGCTACACCTTC. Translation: CASSESGDQYGYTF.

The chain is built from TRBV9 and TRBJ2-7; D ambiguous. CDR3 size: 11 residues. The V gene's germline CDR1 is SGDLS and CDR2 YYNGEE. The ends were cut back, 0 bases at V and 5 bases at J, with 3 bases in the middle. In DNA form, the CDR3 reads TGTGCCAGCAGCGTAGTCCACGAGCAGTACTTC. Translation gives CASSVVHEQYF. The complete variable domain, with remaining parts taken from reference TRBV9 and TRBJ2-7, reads DSGVTQTPKHLITATGQRVTLRCSPRSGDLSVYWYQQSLDQGLQFLIQYYNGEERAKGNILERFSAQQFPDLHSELNLSSLELGDSALYFCASSVVHEQYFGPGTRLTVT.

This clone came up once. The CDR3 sequence is CASSPPNRGSYNEQFF. The DNA for the CDR3 is TGTGCCAGCAGCCCACCGAACAGGGGCTCCTACAATGAGCAGTTCTTC. The chain couples TRBV4-2 to TRBJ2-1, with 7 bases that match TRBD1. CDR3 length equals 16 residues. V lost 4 bases and J lost 0; bases outside the gene matches: 6. The germline gives CDR1 LGHNA, CDR2 YNFKEQ.

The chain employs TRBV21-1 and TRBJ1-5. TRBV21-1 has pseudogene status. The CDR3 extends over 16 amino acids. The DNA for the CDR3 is TGTGCCAGCAGCATCGTTATTCGGGTCAACAATCAGCCCCAGCATTTT. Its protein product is CASSIVIRVNNQPQHF.

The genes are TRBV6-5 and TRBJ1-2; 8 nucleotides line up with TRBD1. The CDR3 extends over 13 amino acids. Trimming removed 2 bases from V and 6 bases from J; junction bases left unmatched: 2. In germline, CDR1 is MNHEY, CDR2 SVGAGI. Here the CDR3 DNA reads TGTGCCAGCAGTTACCAGGGGGCGGATGGCTACACCTTC. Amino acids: CASSYQGADGYTF.

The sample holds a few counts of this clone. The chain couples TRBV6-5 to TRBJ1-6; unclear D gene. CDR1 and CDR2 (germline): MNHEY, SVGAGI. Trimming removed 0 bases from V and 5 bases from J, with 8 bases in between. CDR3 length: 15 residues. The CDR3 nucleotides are TGTGCCAGCAGTTACTCGATAGGGCATAATTCACCCCTCCACTTT. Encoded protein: CASSYSIGHNSPLHF.

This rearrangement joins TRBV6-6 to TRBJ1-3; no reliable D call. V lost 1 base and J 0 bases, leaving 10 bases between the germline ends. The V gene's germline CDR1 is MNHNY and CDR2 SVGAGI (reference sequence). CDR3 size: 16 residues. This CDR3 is CASSYLSRFSGNTIYF. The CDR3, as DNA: TGTGCCAGCAGTTACTTGTCCAGGTTCTCTGGAAACACCATATATTTT.

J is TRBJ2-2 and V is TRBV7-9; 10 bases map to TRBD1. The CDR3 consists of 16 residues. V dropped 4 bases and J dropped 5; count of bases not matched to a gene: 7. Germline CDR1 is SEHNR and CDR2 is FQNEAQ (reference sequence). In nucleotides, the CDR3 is TGTGCCAGCAGCTCGACGGGACAGGGGAGGACCGGGGAGCTGTTTTTT. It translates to CASSSTGQGRTGELFF.

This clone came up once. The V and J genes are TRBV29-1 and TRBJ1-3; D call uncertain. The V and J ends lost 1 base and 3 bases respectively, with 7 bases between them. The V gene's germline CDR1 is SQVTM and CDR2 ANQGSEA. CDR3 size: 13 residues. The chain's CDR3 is CSVEGRDGNTIYF. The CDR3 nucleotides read TGCAGCGTTGAAGGCCGGGATGGAAACACCATATATTTT.

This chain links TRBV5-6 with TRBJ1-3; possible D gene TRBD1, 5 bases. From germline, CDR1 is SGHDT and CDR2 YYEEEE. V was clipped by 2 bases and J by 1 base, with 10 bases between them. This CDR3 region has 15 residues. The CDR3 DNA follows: TGTGCCAGCAGCTTCAGGGATACTTCTGGAAACACCATATATTTT. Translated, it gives CASSFRDTSGNTIYF.

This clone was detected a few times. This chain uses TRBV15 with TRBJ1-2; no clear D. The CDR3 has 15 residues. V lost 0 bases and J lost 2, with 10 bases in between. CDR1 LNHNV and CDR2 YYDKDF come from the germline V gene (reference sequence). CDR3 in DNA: TGTGCCACCAGCAGAGATCCTGGGTCAAACTATGGCTACACCTTC. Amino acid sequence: CATSRDPGSNYGYTF. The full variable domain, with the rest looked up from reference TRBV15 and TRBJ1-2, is DAMVIQNPRYQVTQFGKPVTLSCSQTLNHNVMYWYQQKSSQAPKLLFHYYDKDFNNEADTPDNFQSRRPNTSFCFLDIRSPGLGDTAMYLCATSRDPGSNYGYTFGSGTRLTVV.

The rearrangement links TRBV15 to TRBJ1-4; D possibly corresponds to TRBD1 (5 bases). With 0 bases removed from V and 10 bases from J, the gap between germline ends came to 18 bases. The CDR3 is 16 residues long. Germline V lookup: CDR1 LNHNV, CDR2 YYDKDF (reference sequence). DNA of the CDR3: TGTGCCACCAGCAGAGATAGGGCAGGGATTTTCCGAAAACTGTTTTTT. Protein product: CATSRDRAGIFRKLFF.

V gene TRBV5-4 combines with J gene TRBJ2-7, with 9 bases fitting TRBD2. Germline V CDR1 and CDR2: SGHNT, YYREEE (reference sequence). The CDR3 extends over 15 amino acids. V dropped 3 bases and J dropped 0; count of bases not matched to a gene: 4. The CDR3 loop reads CASSSGLAISYEQYF. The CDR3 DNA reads TGTGCCAGCAGCTCCGGACTAGCGATCTCCTACGAGCAGTACTTC.

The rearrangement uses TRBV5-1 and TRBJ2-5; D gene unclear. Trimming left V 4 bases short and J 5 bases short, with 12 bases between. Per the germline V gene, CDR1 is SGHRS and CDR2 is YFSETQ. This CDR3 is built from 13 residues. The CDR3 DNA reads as TGCGCCAGCAGCCTATCGAGATACGAGACCCAGTACTTC. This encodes CASSLSRYETQYF.

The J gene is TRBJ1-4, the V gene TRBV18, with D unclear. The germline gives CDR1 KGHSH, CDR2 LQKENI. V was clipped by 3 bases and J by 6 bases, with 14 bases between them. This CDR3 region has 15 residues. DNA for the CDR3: TGTGCCAGCTCACCTCCTGGGGAAGGTGATGAAAAACTGTTTTTT. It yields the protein CASSPPGEGDEKLFF.

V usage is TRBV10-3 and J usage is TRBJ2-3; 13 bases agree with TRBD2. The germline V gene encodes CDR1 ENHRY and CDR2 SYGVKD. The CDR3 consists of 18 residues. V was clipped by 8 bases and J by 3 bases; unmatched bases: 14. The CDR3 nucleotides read TGTGCCATCTCAGCCGGGACTAGCGGGATAGGTTATACAGATACGCAGTATTTT. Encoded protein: CAISAGTSGIGYTDTQYF.

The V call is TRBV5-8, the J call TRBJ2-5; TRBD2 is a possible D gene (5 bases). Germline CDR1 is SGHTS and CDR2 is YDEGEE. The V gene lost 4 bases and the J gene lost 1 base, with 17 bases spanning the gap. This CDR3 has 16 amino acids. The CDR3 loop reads CASSQGSTGSQETQYF. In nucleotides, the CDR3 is TGTGCCAGCAGCCAAGGGAGTACGGGGAGCCAAGAGACCCAGTACTTC. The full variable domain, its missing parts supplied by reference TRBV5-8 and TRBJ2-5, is EAGVTQSPTHLIKTRGQQATLRCSPISGHTSVYWYQQALGLGLQFLLWYDEGEERNRGNFPPRFSGRQFPNYSSELNVNALELEDSALYLCASSQGSTGSQETQYFGPGTRLLVL.

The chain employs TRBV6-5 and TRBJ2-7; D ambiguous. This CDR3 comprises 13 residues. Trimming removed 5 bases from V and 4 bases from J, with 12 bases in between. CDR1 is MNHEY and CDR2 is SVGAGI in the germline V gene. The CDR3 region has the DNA TGTGCCAGCAGTCCCAGTCCCGAGTACGAGCAGTACTTC. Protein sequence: CASSPSPEYEQYF.

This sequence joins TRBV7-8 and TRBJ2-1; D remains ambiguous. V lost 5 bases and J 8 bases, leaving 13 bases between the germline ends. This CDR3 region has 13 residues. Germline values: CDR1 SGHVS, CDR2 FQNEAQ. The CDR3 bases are TGTGCCAGCAGCCTCGGAGCCTGGGATGAGCAGTTCTTC. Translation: CASSLGAWDEQFF.

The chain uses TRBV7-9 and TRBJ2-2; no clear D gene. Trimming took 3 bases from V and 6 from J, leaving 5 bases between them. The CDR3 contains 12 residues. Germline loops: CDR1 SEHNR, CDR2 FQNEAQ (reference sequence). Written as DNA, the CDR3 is TGTGCCAGCAGCTTTATTTCCGGGGAGCTGTTTTTT. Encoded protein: CASSFISGELFF.